Following are 5 T cell receptor beta chains from one sample sequenced in a study of memory B cells and T cells in multiple sclerosis. Sequencing was performed with immunoSEQ multiplex PCR; in TCRdb, only in-frame clones are kept and a portion is missing. Of under 50,000 clones listed, almost 85% are singletons. For these receptors, no antigen is known. Separate sequencing covered autoproliferating (CFSE-dim) and non-proliferating (CFSE-high) T cells from stimulus-free culture. Replicate wells were pooled after roughly 7 days of stimulus-free culture of fewer than 65 million CFSE-labeled PBMCs. Sequencing input: PBMCs from blood kept in culture. These receptors were collected from a human donor with multiple sclerosis.

This clone was picked up one time. This chain joins TRBV7-6 and TRBJ2-1; possible D gene TRBD1, 5 bases. Trimming removed 0 bases at V and 5 bases at J, with 11 bases between. CDR1 is SGHVS, CDR2 FNYEAQ, per germline. The CDR3 contains 15 residues. The chain's CDR3 is CASSLAGLLNNEQFF. The CDR3 nucleotides are TGTGCCAGCAGCTTAGCGGGGCTTCTCAACAATGAGCAGTTCTTC.

This chain connects TRBV30 to TRBJ1-6; no clear D gene. Per the germline V gene, CDR1 is GTSNPN and CDR2 is SVGIG (reference sequence). The CDR3 contains 15 residues. The V end lost 2 bases, the J end lost 7 bases, and 15 bases lay between the germline ends. The CDR3 region has the DNA TGTGCCTGGAGTAGAATAAGGACGGAGAATTCACCCCTCCACTTT. This encodes CAWSRIRTENSPLHF.

This clone came up once. The chain employs TRBV27 and TRBJ2-1; D not certain. Per the germline V gene, CDR1 is MNHEY and CDR2 is SMNVEV (reference sequence). Trimming left V 3 bases short and J 1 base short, with 10 bases between. There are 15 residues in the CDR3. CDR3 coding DNA: TGTGCCAGCAGTTTTAGGGTATCATCCTACAATGAGCAGTTCTTC. It encodes CASSFRVSSYNEQFF.

V gene TRBV6-1 combines with J gene TRBJ2-7; D is undetermined. Germline-derived CDR1 and CDR2 are MNHNS and SASEGT. Trimming shortened V by 2 bases and J by 3 bases, and 8 bases separated the two germline ends. CDR3 length equals 13 residues. The CDR3 DNA sequence: TGTGCCAGCAGTGAACGGCAGGTCTACGAGCAGTACTTC. It translates to CASSERQVYEQYF.

As concerns this clone: The sample contains more than one DNA sequence encoding this CDR3. The chain has TRBV20-1 and TRBJ1-2, with D possibly being TRBD1 (6 bases). Per the germline V gene, CDR1 is DFQATT and CDR2 is SNEGSKA (reference sequence). V lost 6 bases and J 7 bases, leaving 12 bases between the germline ends. The CDR3 totals 11 residues. In DNA, the CDR3 is TGCAGTGCCCCAGGGGCGCTTGGCTACACCTTC. It encodes CSAPGALGYTF.